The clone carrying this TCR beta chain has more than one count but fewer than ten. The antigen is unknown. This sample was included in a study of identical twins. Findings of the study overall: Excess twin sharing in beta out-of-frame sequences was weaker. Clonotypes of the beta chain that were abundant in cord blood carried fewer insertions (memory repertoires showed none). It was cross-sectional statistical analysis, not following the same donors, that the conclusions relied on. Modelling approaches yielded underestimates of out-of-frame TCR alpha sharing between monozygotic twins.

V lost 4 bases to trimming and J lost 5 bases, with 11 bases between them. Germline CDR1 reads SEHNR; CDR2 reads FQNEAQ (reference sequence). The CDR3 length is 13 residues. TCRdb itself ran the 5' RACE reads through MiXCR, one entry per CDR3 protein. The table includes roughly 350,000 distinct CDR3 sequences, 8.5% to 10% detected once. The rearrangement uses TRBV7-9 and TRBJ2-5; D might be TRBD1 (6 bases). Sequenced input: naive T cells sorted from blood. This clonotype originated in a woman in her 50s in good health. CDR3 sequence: CASSSGQWETQYF. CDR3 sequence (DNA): TGTGCCAGCAGCTCAGGACAGTGGGAGACCCAGTACTTC.